These T cell receptor beta chains were read from a single sample in a study of T cell responses to AZD1222 COVID-19 vaccine. The repertoire was sequenced with immunoSEQ multiplex PCR; TCRdb's copy has only in-frame clones and lacks some. This table has 90,000 to 110,000 clones, 82% appearing once. The sequences come from peripheral blood, collected on day 0 of AZD1222 vaccination. The receptors were gathered from an adult in good health. The CDR3 runs from the conserved cysteine through the conserved F or W. D genes are given only for firm matches. The listing skips clone size in some rows; elsewhere it reads once, few, many or a size class.

j_call clone_size v_call d_call cdr3_nt cdr3_aa
TRBJ1-6 once TRBV2 - TGTGCCAGCACCCTTTTAGGGGATTCACCCCTCCACTTT CASTLLGDSPLHF
TRBJ2-3 - TRBV4-3 - TGCGCCAGCAGCCGCGGGGTCAACCCGAACACAGATACGCAGTATTTT CASSRGVNPNTDTQYF
TRBJ2-3 - TRBV5-5 - TGTGCCAGCAGCTTGGCGGACAGTAGCACAGATACGCAGTATTTT CASSLADSSTDTQYF
TRBJ1-2 - TRBV4-1 - TGCGCCAGCAGCCAATCGTCACGGACGAACTATGGCTACACCTTC CASSQSSRTNYGYTF
TRBJ1-3 - TRBV7-2 TRBD1 TGTGCCAGCAGCCTCAGGGGGCAAGAAGGAAACACCATATATTTT CASSLRGQEGNTIYF
TRBJ2-7 - TRBV5-4 - TGTGCCAGCAGCCTCATCGGAAGGGCCTACGAGCAGTACTTC CASSLIGRAYEQYF
TRBJ1-2 few TRBV4-3 - TGCGCCAGCAGCCAAGCATTAGGGGGGATGCATGGCTACACCTTC CASSQALGGMHGYTF
TRBJ2-1 - TRBV15 - TGTGCCACTAGGGACGGGGGCTTTCGGACAGAAACAGATGAGCAGTTCTTC CATRDGGFRTETDEQFF
TRBJ1-4 - TRBV7-2 TRBD1 TGTGCCAGCAGCCCTCCGCAGGGGGCGCACGAAAAACTGTTTTTT CASSPPQGAHEKLFF
TRBJ1-2 few TRBV5-1 - TGCGCCAGCAGCTCCTGGGGGGCCAGTCTTGGGAGTCGAAGTCTTGGCTACACCTTC CASSSWGASLGSRSLGYTF
TRBJ2-1 - TRBV7-8 - TGTGCCAGCAGCTTAGATCGAATTGAGCAGTTCTTC CASSLDRIEQFF
TRBJ1-1 few TRBV11-3 - TGTGCCAGCAGCTTAGACGCAGGGTACAACACTGAAGCTTTCTTT CASSLDAGYNTEAFF
TRBJ1-1 once TRBV6-2/TRBV6-3 - TGTGCCAGCAGTTACCCTCGGGGGGCAGGGGCTAGAAACACTGAAGCTTTCTTT CASSYPRGAGARNTEAFF
TRBJ1-1 - TRBV4-3 - TGCGCCAGCAGCCAAGAGGGAAGGACAAACACTGAAGCTTTCTTT CASSQEGRTNTEAFF
TRBJ2-1 - TRBV4-3 - TGCGCCAGCAGCCAAGATCGACCTCATCCAAAGCAGTTCTTC CASSQDRPHPKQFF
TRBJ2-3 - TRBV7-9 - TGTGCCAGCAGTTCCCAAGGGGGGATTAGCACAGATACGCAGTATTTT CASSSQGGISTDTQYF
TRBJ1-2 - TRBV11-2 - TGTGCCAGCAGCTTAACAGGGAGGGCAACCTATGGCTACACCTTC CASSLTGRATYGYTF
TRBJ2-7 - TRBV12-5 - TGTGCTAGTGGTTTGTACCAACGGTTGTGGGAGCAGTACTTC CASGLYQRLWEQYF
TRBJ1-6 few TRBV18 - TGTGCCAGCTCACACCCAGGGGCGGGGAATTCACCCCTCCACTTT CASSHPGAGNSPLHF
TRBJ1-2 once TRBV6-5 - TGTGCCAGCAGCTACAGGCAGGGGCTCGGCTACACCTTC CASSYRQGLGYTF